Listed here is a single T cell receptor beta chain. Its specificity is not known. Looked up from germline, CDR1 is KGHDR and CDR2 is SFDVKD. V was shortened by 4 bases and J by 7 bases, with 12 bases between the two germline ends. This CDR3 has 13 residues. This sample stems from a study of type 1 regulatory T cells. Background on the study: T-allo10 is a Tr1-enriched, alloantigen-specific CD4 T cell product made in vitro.

T-allo10 cells from the graft donor were described as anergic, host-alloantigen-specific, and alloantigen-specific suppressors. TCRdb processed the reads anew with MiXCR; each CDR3 protein has one entry. This table holds about 68,000 distinct CDR3 sequences, 55% to 80% found once. The TCR sequence derives from a human donor in good health. What was sequenced was cultured T cells, either the whole culture or a sorted T cell fraction (not recorded which). Documented subset: Tr1-enriched cell product generated in vitro against host alloantigens. V gene TRBV24-1 combines with J gene TRBJ1-1; D unclear. The CDR3 DNA follows: TGTGCCACCAGTGACCCGCGCGGGAGTGAAGCTTTCTTT. Encoded protein: CATSDPRGSEAFF.